Each of the 6 T cell receptor beta chains below was sequenced from the same sample in a study of cytomegalovirus exposure and HLA in healthy donors. The PCR had 60 Vbeta and 13 Jbeta primers. Repertoires were generated with immunoSEQ multiplex PCR, while TCRdb's copy carries only in-frame clones and drops some. Among over 100,000 clones listed, 60% to 80% were seen once. What was sequenced was PBMCs. These TCRs come from a man aged 55 to 70 in good health and CMV-seropositive.

The rearrangement links TRBV7-9 to TRBJ2-7, with a tentative D call TRBD1 (6 bases). CDR3 length equals 12 residues. The germline CDR1 and CDR2 sequences are SEHNR and FQNEAQ (reference sequence). V lost 5 bases, J lost 6 bases, and 11 bases lay in between. The CDR3 DNA follows: TGTGCCAGCAGCCCGGGACATGCCGAGCAGTACTTC. Translated, it gives CASSPGHAEQYF.

The rearrangement links TRBV11-2 to TRBJ1-2, with 7 bases identical to TRBD1. Looked up from germline, CDR1 is SGHAT and CDR2 is FQNNGV. Losses at the gene ends were 5 bases for V and 4 bases for J; bases not matched to a gene: 10. The CDR3 extends over 15 amino acids. CDR3 in amino acids: CASSARQGRGYGYTF. DNA of the CDR3: TGTGCCAGCAGCGCCCGACAGGGAAGGGGCTATGGCTACACCTTC.

The CDR3 region has the DNA TGTGCCAGCAGCTTACCGGGGGTTTACACTGAAGCTTTCTTT. Translated, it gives CASSLPGVYTEAFF. V is TRBV7-8 and J is TRBJ1-1; D might be TRBD1 (5 bases). Between the trimmed V and J ends, which lost 2 bases and 3 bases, there was a span of 10 bases. Germline-derived CDR1 and CDR2 are SGHVS and FQNEAQ. The CDR3 covers 14 residues.

The chain carries TRBV2 and TRBJ1-2; D perhaps matches TRBD1 (5 bases). V was pared by 7 bases and J by 6 bases, with 18 bases between. Germline assignment: CDR1 SNHLY and CDR2 FYNNEI. The CDR3 consists of 14 residues. The CDR3 spells CASTDDWGLNGYTF. CDR3 bases: TGTGCCAGCACCGACGATTGGGGCCTCAATGGCTACACCTTC.

In its sample, this clone was seen a few times. The chain couples TRBV5-1 to TRBJ2-7; 11 positions match TRBD2. This CDR3 spans 15 amino acids. V gave up 1 base and J gave up 9 bases; unmatched junction bases: 9. Germline CDR1 and CDR2: SGHRS and YFSETQ. The chain's CDR3 is CASSLRSLAGGWQYF. In nucleotides, the CDR3 is TGCGCCAGCAGCTTGAGGTCCCTAGCGGGGGGATGGCAGTACTTC.

The chain has TRBV19 and TRBJ2-3, with 13 bases identical to TRBD2. Germline trimming cut 5 bases from V and 1 base from J; bases unmatched to any gene: 6. This CDR3 region has 17 residues. Germline assignment: CDR1 LNHDA and CDR2 SQIVND (reference sequence). CDR3 loop: CASSSRGLAGRTDTQYF. The DNA of the CDR3 is TGTGCCAGTAGTTCGAGGGGACTAGCGGGGCGCACAGATACGCAGTATTTT.